This T cell receptor beta chain came from a study of graft-versus-host responses after intestinal transplantation. The overall study: Recipients received multivisceral, liver-intestinal, or isolated intestinal transplants.

The method was immunoSEQ multiplex PCR; TCRdb's version includes in-frame clones alone and lacks a portion of them. The sample shows 70,000 to 100,000 clones, 85% to 90% of them seen only once. The CDR3 length is 14 residues. With V trimmed by 5 bases and J by 5 bases, 4 bases remained unmatched. Germline V gene lookup returns CDR1 SEHNR and CDR2 FQNEAQ (reference sequence). About this clone: Its antigen is as yet unknown.

The receptor was isolated from a human donor who received an intestinal transplant. This sample comprised unstimulated CD4+ T cells sorted from spleen or lymph node cells, obtained before intestinal transplant. The rearrangement joins TRBV7-9 to TRBJ1-1, with TRBD1 identical over 11 bases. The CDR3 bases are TGTGCCAGCAGCAAAGGGACAGGGGGAACTGAAGCTTTCTTT. Residues: CASSKGTGGTEAFF.